The present T cell receptor beta chain was sequenced within a study of blood T cell repertoires in COVID-19 (dated by TCRdb to 2019 to 2021). Background for the entire study: Samples covering the acute and convalescent phases of COVID-19 were provided by collaborators in the United States, Italy and Spain. The material from the prospective study consisted of cDNA or gDNA derived from T cells, B-cell-depleted T cells, or PBMCs. Subjects who had been exposed to COVID-19, were actively infected with it, or had recovered from it provided the deeply sampled blood TCRbeta repertoires that made up the dataset. A freely available public database, intended as a resource for researchers studying the immune response to SARS-CoV-2, is where the repertoires were released. Samples came from the ongoing ImmuneRACE study (first 160 participants) plus 1,254 subjects from 6 global collaborators. Sample metadata almost always included a de-identified subject ID, COVID-19 status, age in years and sex. Where available, HLA class I and class II types were obtained from metadata supplied by the sample provider rather than from assay-based typing. Summary of the overall study and its limitations: How much clinical and demographic metadata was included differed by source and by participant, and the metadata was provided uncurated.

Whole blood was collected in K2EDTA tubes by collaborating institutions according to the institutions' own protocols. For TCRbeta analysis, collaborator samples were shipped as frozen whole blood, as isolated PBMCs, or as DNA extracted from either sample type. The immunoSEQ Assay, a bias-controlled multiplex PCR, was used to amplify TCRbeta CDR3 regions from genomic DNA. The source study handled its data this way. The number of nucleated cells in each sample was estimated by amplification of reference gene primers within the assay. To quantify the absolute abundance of each unique TCRbeta CDR3 rearrangement, sequence reads were collapsed and filtered. For each sample, productive Simpson clonality was calculated as the square root of Simpson's diversity index over productive rearrangements. TCRdb retrieved this table from immuneACCESS and kept in-frame rearrangements only. Not all clones are present; in checked studies, unresolved V genes account for under half, and no reason is known for the remainder. From that table come the V and J calls and clone size; the DNA was used to work out D and trimming. The sample profile shows 90,000 to 120,000 clones; around 81% of them were found once. The ten largest clonotypes hold about 4% of the sample.

With regard to this clone: Its antigen target is currently unknown. No qualities accompany the bases; no much larger clone lies one base away.

Per the germline V gene, KGHSH is the CDR1 and LQKENI is the CDR2. Including cysteine and phenylalanine, the CDR3 has 15 amino acids. CDR3 DNA is the only sequence kept; it has 45 bases, read in frame from the first base. V loses 1 base, J loses 6 bases, and the germline ends lie 13 bases apart. The source material was peripheral blood. This TCR was sampled from a woman in her 70s with acute or convalescent COVID-19. The sequence joins TRBV18 to TRBJ2-1; tentative D gene TRBD1, with 6 bases matching. The CDR3 protein sequence reads: CASSPQGVESNEQFF. The base sequence is TGTGCCAGCTCACCACAGGGGGTCGAAAGCAATGAGCAGTTCTTC.